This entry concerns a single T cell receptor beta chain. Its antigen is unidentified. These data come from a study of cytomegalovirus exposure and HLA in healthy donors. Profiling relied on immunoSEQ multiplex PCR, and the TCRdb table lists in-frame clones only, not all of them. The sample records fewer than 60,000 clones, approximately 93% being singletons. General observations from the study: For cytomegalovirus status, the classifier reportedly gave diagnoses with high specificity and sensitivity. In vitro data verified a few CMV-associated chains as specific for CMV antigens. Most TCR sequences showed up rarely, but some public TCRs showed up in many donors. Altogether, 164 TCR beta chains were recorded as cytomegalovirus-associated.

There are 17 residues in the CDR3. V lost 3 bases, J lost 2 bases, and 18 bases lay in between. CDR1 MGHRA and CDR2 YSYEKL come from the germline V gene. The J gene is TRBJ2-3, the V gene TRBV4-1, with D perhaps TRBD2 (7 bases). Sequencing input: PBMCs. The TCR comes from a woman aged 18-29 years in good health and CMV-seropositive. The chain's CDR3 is CASSQGGASGHTDTQYF. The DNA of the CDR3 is TGCGCCAGCAGCCAGGGGGGGGCTAGCGGACACACAGATACGCAGTATTTT.